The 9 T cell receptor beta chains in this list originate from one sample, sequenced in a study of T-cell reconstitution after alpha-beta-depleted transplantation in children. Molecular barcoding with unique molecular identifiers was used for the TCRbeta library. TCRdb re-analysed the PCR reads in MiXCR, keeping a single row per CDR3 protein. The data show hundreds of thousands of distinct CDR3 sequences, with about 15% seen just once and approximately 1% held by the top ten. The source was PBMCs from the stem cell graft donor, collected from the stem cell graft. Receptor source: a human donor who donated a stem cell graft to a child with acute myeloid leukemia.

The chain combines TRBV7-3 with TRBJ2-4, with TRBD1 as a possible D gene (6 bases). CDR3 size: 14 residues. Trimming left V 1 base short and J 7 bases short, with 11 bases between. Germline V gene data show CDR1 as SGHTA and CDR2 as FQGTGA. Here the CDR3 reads CASSLNQGMNIQYF. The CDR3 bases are TGTGCCAGCAGCTTAAATCAGGGGATGAACATTCAGTACTTC.

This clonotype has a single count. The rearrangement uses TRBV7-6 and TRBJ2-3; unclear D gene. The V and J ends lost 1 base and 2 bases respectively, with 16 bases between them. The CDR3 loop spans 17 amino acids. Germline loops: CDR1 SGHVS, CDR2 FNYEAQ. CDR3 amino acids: CASSLGVGGRTTDTQYF. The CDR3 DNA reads TGTGCCAGCAGCTTAGGGGTCGGTGGGCGGACCACAGATACGCAGTATTTT. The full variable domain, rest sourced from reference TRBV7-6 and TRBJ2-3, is GAGVSQSPRYKVTKRGQDVALRCDPISGHVSLYWYRQALGQGPEFLTYFNYEAQQDKSGLPNDRFSAERPEGSISTLTIQRTEQRDSAMYRCASSLGVGGRTTDTQYFGPGTRLTVL.

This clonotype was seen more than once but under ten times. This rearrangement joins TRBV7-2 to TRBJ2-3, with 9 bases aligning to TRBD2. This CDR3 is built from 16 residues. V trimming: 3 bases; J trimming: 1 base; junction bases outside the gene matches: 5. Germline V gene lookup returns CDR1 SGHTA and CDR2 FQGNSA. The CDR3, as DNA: TGTGCCAGCAGCTTCTTTAGCGGGGGCGGCACAGATACGCAGTATTTT. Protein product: CASSFFSGGGTDTQYF.

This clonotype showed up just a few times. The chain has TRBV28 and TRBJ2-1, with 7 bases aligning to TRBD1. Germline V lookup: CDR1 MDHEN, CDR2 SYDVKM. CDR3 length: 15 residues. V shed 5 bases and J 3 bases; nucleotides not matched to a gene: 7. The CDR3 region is CASSAPGQHYNEQFF. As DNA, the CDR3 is TGTGCCAGCAGTGCCCCGGGACAGCACTACAATGAGCAGTTCTTC.

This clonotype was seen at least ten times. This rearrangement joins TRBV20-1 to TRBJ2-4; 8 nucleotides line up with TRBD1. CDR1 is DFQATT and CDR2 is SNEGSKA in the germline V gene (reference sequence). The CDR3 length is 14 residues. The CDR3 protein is CSIPRGQEFSIQYF. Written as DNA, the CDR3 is TGCAGCATCCCGCGGGGACAGGAATTTAGCATTCAGTACTTC.

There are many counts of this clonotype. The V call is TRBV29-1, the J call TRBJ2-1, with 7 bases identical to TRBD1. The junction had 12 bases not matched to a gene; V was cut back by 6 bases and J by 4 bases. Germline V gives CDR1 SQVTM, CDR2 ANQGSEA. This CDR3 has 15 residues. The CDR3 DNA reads TGCAGCGTGGCCCGGGACCTCAGGGGGTACAATGAGCAGTTCTTC. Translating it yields CSVARDLRGYNEQFF.

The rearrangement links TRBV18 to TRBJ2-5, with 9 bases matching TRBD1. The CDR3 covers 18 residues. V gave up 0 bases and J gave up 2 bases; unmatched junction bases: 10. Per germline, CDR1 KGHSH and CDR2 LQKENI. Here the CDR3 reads CASSPPVPDRGAQETQYF. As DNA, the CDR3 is TGTGCCAGCTCACCACCGGTTCCGGACAGGGGTGCACAAGAGACCCAGTACTTC.

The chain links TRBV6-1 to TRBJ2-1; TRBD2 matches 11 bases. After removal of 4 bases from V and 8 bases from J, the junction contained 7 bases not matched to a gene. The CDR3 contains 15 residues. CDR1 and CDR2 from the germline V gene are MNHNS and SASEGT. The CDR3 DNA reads TGTGCCAGCAGTGCCTGGGGACTAGCGGACCATGAGCAGTTCTTC. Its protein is CASSAWGLADHEQFF.

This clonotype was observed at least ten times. The CDR3 nucleotides are TGCAGTGCTAGGCGACAGGCCAATGAGCAGTTCTTC. Protein product: CSARRQANEQFF. The chain uses TRBV20-1 and TRBJ2-1; weak D call: TRBD1 (6 bases). The CDR3 is 12 amino acids. Germline V gene sequence: CDR1 DFQATT, CDR2 SNEGSKA (reference sequence). V dropped 3 bases and J dropped 6 bases, with 9 bases sitting between them.